Here is one T cell receptor (beta chain) with its context. The target antigen is unknown. Germline CDR1 reads SGHTA; CDR2 reads FQGNSA. The CDR3 totals 16 residues. V lost 5 bases, J lost 5 bases, and 11 bases stayed unmatched. This entry is derived from a study of blood T cells in healthy people across ages. Through a sample-barcoded 5' primer and a J-beta primer mix, a second PCR was run for about 6 to 12 cycles. MiXCR was run by TCRdb on the 5' RACE reads, yielding one entry per CDR3 protein. The table records roughly 1,500,000 distinct CDR3 sequences, about 40% of them present only once. Study-wide results and caveats: Getting older went along with TCR beta diversity per million T cells dropping roughly linearly.

The J gene is TRBJ1-5, the V gene TRBV7-2, with TRBD1 matching over 8 bases. The sequenced sample was blood. The receptor was derived from a young woman in good health. In DNA, the CDR3 is TGTGCCAGCAGCCCCCGGACAGGGCCGGCTGATCAGCCCCAGCATTTT. This translates into CASSPRTGPADQPQHF.